This T cell receptor (beta chain) came from a study of T cell responses to AZD1222 COVID-19 vaccine. The overall study: Second doses were pooled across both intervals (about 4 or about 12 weeks). General observations from the study: The donors showed a predominance of white British ancestry and of females, with possible underestimation of clonal diversity. Following two doses of AZD1222, Spike-specific TCR breadth and depth rose. Mapped onto spike, vaccine-associated CD4 TCRs spanned it and were dominant at 160-218 and 743-854.

Libraries were prepared by immunoSEQ multiplex PCR; TCRdb keeps only in-frame clonotypes and omits some of them. This table has about 130,000 clones, nearly 95% appearing once. About this clone itself: Its antigen is currently unknown.

The ends were cut back, 4 bases at V and 1 base at J, with 8 bases in the middle. The germline gives CDR1 SGHRS, CDR2 YFSETQ. This CDR3 is built from 13 residues. The receptor's source is an adult in good health. Material: peripheral blood, obtained on day 0 of AZD1222 vaccination. The chain couples TRBV5-1 to TRBJ1-1, with D uncertain. The DNA of the CDR3 is TGCGCCAGCAGCATTGCGACGAACACTGAAGCTTTCTTT. Its protein is CASSIATNTEAFF.